This TCR beta chain derives from a study of CD8+ T cells in alopecia areata. Broader study findings: Within the top 100, expanded CD8+ clones significantly decreased with tofacitinib, as did scalp clonality.

Sequencing relied on a cDNA template that was reverse transcribed from extracted RNA. Some clones are missing from TCRdb's copy, which holds only in-frame ones; the method was immunoSEQ multiplex PCR. The sample shows about 180,000 clones, 40% to 55% of them seen only once. As regards this clone: Its antigen is unknown.

The treatment denotes: oral pan-JAK inhibitor, 5-10 mg twice daily. Trimming cost V 0 bases and J 5 bases, with 9 bases left between them. Germline CDR1 reads SGHNT; CDR2 reads YYREEE (reference sequence). This CDR3 spans 14 amino acids. This chain uses TRBV5-4 with TRBJ2-1; unclear D gene. Source: CD8+ T cells sorted from blood, taken at approximately week 51, from a patient treated with tofacitinib. This TCR derives from a human donor with alopecia areata. The CDR3 loop reads CASSLDRVDNEQFF. CDR3 nucleotide sequence: TGTGCCAGCAGCTTGGATAGAGTAGACAATGAGCAGTTCTTC.